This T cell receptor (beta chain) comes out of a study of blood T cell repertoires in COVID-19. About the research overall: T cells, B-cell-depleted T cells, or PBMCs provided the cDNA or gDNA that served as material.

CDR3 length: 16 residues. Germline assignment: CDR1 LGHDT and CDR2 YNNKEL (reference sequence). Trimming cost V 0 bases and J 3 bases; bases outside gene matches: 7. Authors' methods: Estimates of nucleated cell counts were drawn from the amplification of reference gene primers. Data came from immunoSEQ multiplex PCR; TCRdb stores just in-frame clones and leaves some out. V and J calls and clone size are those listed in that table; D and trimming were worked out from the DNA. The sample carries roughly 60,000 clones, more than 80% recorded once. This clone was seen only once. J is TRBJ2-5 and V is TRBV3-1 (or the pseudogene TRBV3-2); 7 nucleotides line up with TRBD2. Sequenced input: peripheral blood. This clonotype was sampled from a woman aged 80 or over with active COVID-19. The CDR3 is CASSQEGRGREETQYF. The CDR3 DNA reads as TGTGCCAGCAGCCAAGAGGGTCGCGGGAGAGAAGAGACCCAGTACTTC.